This entry is about one T cell receptor beta chain. The sample holds many counts of this clonotype. What this receptor recognizes is not known. Base quality data are lacking; no much larger clone is found one base away. This sample is part of a study of CD8 T cells in ankylosing spondylitis (dated by TCRdb to about 2017). With regard to the full study: The study set out to find disease-linked TCR variants by profiling T cell receptor beta repertoires in ankylosing spondylitis patients and healthy donors. In total, the full study cohort was made up of about 99 healthy donors and 25 ankylosing spondylitis patients. Peripheral blood was sampled, and synovial fluid was also collected from ankylosing spondylitis patients.

The sample was run on an Illumina HiSeq 2500. Quantitative 5'-RACE with molecular barcodes was used to prepare TCR beta libraries. Per the source publication's procedure: Disease-linked TCR variants were identified with a new computational method built on a probabilistic model of VDJ rearrangement. TCRdb passed the public sequencing reads through fastp at Q25 and MiXCR, retaining productive beta sequences. Entries that share a CDR3 protein sequence are merged under the most common genes and DNA. The V and J calls follow TCRdb's processing rather than the paper's. The sample contains some 350,000 distinct CDR3 sequences, about 15% of them found a single time. The biggest ten clones account for roughly 0.99% of the sample. Its CDR3 holds 15 amino acids, cysteine through phenylalanine. The sequence is cut down to CDR3 DNA, 45 bases in frame from base 1. V ends up 1 base short and J 6 bases short, with an unmatched junction base count of 6. From a lookup of the germline V gene (reference sequence), CDR1 and CDR2 are SEHNR and FQNEAQ.

What the authors observed across the whole study: Some TCR beta motif variants had previously been reported in synovial fluid and blood of reactive arthritis patients, which suggested common disease-initiation mechanisms. A CD8+ phenotype was shown by the disease-linked clones, which were found at relatively low frequencies in peripheral blood. A TCR beta motif of several highly homologous amino acid variants appeared characteristic of blood from ankylosing spondylitis patients. According to the report, matched synovial fluid samples from ankylosing spondylitis patients were significantly enriched for the disease-linked clones.

The specimen sequenced was blood, either unsorted or a sorted T cell fraction (not recorded which). The sequence derives from a male donor with ankylosing spondylitis or in good health (not recorded which). The sequence joins TRBV7-9 to TRBJ2-1, with 7 central nucleotides matching TRBD2. The DNA is TGTGCCAGCAGCTTAGGGGCGGGAGTGGCCAATGAGCAGTTCTTC. The encoded protein is CASSLGAGVANEQFF.